The 16 T cell receptor beta chains in this list originate from one sample, sequenced in a study of T cell changes during pregnancy in multiple sclerosis. Measured with immunoSEQ multiplex PCR; TCRdb has only the in-frame clones, and not every one. The sample shows approximately 70,000 clones, about 91% of them seen only once. The sequences come from peripheral blood, collected in the second trimester of pregnancy. The receptors were sampled from a female donor in good health, enrolled as a control in a pregnancy study.

The gene calls are TRBV2 and TRBJ1-1; 8 bases match TRBD1. V lost 4 bases to trimming and J lost 4 bases; unmatched junction nucleotides: 8. Germline CDR1 is SNHLY and CDR2 is FYNNEI. The CDR3 is 15 residues long. The CDR3, as DNA: TGTGCCAGCAGTGTTACAGGGGGATCAGTCACTGAAGCTTTCTTT. This codes for CASSVTGGSVTEAFF.

The V gene is TRBV7-2, the J gene TRBJ2-5, with a possible D match to TRBD1 (6 bases). Germline V lookup: CDR1 SGHTA, CDR2 FQGNSA. V gave up 2 bases and J gave up 5 bases, with 12 bases separating them. The CDR3 is made up of 14 amino acids. The CDR3 sequence: CASSLTLRGETQYF. CDR3 nucleotide sequence: TGTGCCAGCAGCTTAACCCTGAGGGGGGAGACCCAGTACTTC. Supplemented by reference TRBV7-2 and TRBJ2-5, the full variable domain reads GAGVSQSPSNKVTEKGKDVELRCDPISGHTALYWYRQSLGQGLEFLIYFQGNSAPDKSGLPSDRFSAERTGGSVSTLTIQRTQQEDSAVYLCASSLTLRGETQYFGPGTRLLVL.

The CDR3 DNA is TGTGCCAGTAGTAAGGGGACACCTACTGCTCTCTATGGCTACACCTTC. Encoded protein: CASSKGTPTALYGYTF. The V call is TRBV19, the J call TRBJ1-2; maybe TRBD1 (6 bases). CDR3 length: 16 amino acids. The V gene lost 4 bases and the J gene lost 4 bases, with 19 bases spanning the gap. CDR1 is LNHDA and CDR2 is SQIVND in the germline V gene (reference sequence).

This rearrangement joins TRBV28 to TRBJ1-2, with D perhaps TRBD1 (6 bases). Trimming left V 6 bases short and J 8 bases short, with 22 bases between. This CDR3 region has 15 residues. Germline V gives CDR1 MDHEN, CDR2 SYDVKM. CDR3 DNA sequence: TGTGCCAGCAGCCCCCTCCTGGACAGTCCGAGCGGCTACACCTTC. This gives the protein CASSPLLDSPSGYTF.

This chain links TRBV6-5 with TRBJ1-1; D gene unclear. Germline CDR1 and CDR2: MNHEY and SVGAGI. This CDR3 comprises 11 residues. Trimming shortened V by 8 bases and J by 1 base, and 5 bases separated the two germline ends. The CDR3: CASAGNTEAFF. Here the CDR3 DNA reads TGTGCCAGCGCGGGGAACACTGAAGCTTTCTTT.

The chain has TRBV7-8 and TRBJ1-4; D unclear. This CDR3 contains 14 residues. The V end was cut by 0 bases, the J end by 3 bases, with 5 bases between. CDR1 and CDR2 from the germline V gene are SGHVS and FQNEAQ. CDR3 bases: TGTGCCAGCAGCTTAGCACAGCCTAATGAAAAACTGTTTTTT. Amino acids: CASSLAQPNEKLFF.

The chain joins TRBV7-9 to TRBJ1-4; D gene ambiguous. Germline CDR1 reads SEHNR; CDR2 reads FQNEAQ (reference sequence). The CDR3 extends over 11 amino acids. The V gene lost 5 bases and the J gene lost 11 bases, with 9 bases spanning the gap. CDR3 loop: CASSPGPKLFF. The CDR3 nucleotides are TGTGCCAGCAGCCCAGGTCCTAAACTGTTTTTT.

This clone was observed a single time. This CDR3 reads CASSVYRSSYEQYF. The CDR3 DNA reads TGTGCCAGCAGTGTCTACAGGAGCTCCTACGAGCAGTACTTC. The chain joins TRBV6-1 to TRBJ2-7, with D possibly TRBD1 on 5 matching bases. The CDR3 is made up of 14 amino acids. The germline gives CDR1 MNHNS, CDR2 SASEGT. The V end was cut by 4 bases, the J end by 0 bases, with 10 bases between.

This chain connects TRBV5-1 to TRBJ2-2, with 12 bases identical to TRBD2. Trimming removed 4 bases from V and 6 bases from J; junction bases left unmatched: 4. This CDR3 contains 15 residues. CDR1 is SGHRS, CDR2 YFSETQ, per germline. CDR3 nucleotides: TGCGCCAGCAGCCAGACTAGCGGGGGCCCCGGGGAGCTGTTTTTT. Amino acid sequence: CASSQTSGGPGELFF.

Written as DNA, the CDR3 is TGTGCCAGCAGCCTGGGACAGGGGGCCGGCTATGGCTACACCTTC. Protein product: CASSLGQGAGYGYTF. V gene TRBV28 combines with J gene TRBJ1-2; 12 bases agree with TRBD1. The V gene's germline CDR1 is MDHEN and CDR2 SYDVKM. The V gene end was trimmed by 6 bases and the J gene end by 4 bases; junction bases not matched to a gene: 6. The CDR3 is 15 amino acids.

This sequence joins TRBV11-2 and TRBJ2-1, with TRBD2 identical over 8 bases. CDR3 size: 15 residues. Germline CDR1 is SGHAT and CDR2 is FQNNGV. With 2 bases clipped from V and 1 base from J, the junction kept 1 base outside the gene matches. The CDR3 loop reads CASSLSGGSYNEQFF. The CDR3 DNA follows: TGTGCCAGCAGCTTAAGCGGGGGATCCTACAATGAGCAGTTCTTC.

The chain recombines TRBV28 with TRBJ2-3, with D tentatively TRBD1 (6 bases). The germline gives CDR1 MDHEN, CDR2 SYDVKM. The CDR3 runs 14 residues. The germline V and J ends were trimmed by 5 bases and 6 bases, with 15 bases remaining between them. The CDR3, as DNA: TGTGCCAGCAGTCCCAGGGGCGGGCTCGATACGCAGTATTTT. This gives the protein CASSPRGGLDTQYF.

This chain joins TRBV4-3 and TRBJ1-5, with D uncertain. The CDR3 extends over 14 amino acids. Germline CDR1 LGHNA, CDR2 YSLEER. V lost 1 base to trimming and J lost 5 bases, with 9 bases between them. The DNA for the CDR3 is TGCGCCAGCAGCCAAGGGGCAGCCTATCAGCCCCAGCATTTT. Amino acid sequence: CASSQGAAYQPQHF.

The gene calls are TRBV9 and TRBJ2-2; 12 bases match TRBD1. V shed 3 bases and J 5 bases; nucleotides not matched to a gene: 11. Germline values: CDR1 SGDLS, CDR2 YYNGEE. This CDR3 region has 18 residues. The CDR3 sequence is CASSGAYGTGGPTGELFF. In nucleotides, the CDR3 is TGTGCCAGCAGCGGTGCCTACGGGACAGGGGGCCCAACCGGGGAGCTGTTTTTT.

V and J are TRBV5-1 and TRBJ2-7, with TRBD2 matching over 11 bases. This CDR3 spans 15 amino acids. The junction had 6 bases not matched to a gene; V was cut back by 0 bases and J by 7 bases. The germline CDR1 and CDR2 sequences are SGHRS and YFSETQ. In nucleotides, the CDR3 is TGCGCCAGCAGCTTGGGACTAGCGGGGACGAAAGAGCAGTACTTC. Translating it yields CASSLGLAGTKEQYF. Complete variable domain (other parts from reference TRBV5-1 and TRBJ2-7): KAGVTQTPRYLIKTRGQQVTLSCSPISGHRSVSWYQQTPGQGLQFLFEYFSETQRNKGNFPGRFSGRQFSNSRSEMNVSTLELGDSALYLCASSLGLAGTKEQYFGPGTRLTVT.

The chain recombines TRBV27 with TRBJ2-6; maybe TRBD1 (5 bases). This CDR3 region has 14 residues. Germline V gene data show CDR1 as MNHEY and CDR2 as SMNVEV (reference sequence). V gave up 2 bases and J gave up 4 bases, with 6 bases separating them. CDR3 nucleotide sequence: TGTGCCAGCAGTTTACGGACAGGGGCCAACGTCCTGACTTTC. Amino acids: CASSLRTGANVLTF.